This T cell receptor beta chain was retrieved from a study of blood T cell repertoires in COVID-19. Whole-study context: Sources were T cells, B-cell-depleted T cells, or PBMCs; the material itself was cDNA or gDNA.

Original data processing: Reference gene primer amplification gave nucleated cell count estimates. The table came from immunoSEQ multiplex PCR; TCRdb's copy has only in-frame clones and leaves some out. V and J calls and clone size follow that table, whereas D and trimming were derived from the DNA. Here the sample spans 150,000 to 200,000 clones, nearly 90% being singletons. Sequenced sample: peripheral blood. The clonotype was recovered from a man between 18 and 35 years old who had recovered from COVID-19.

The CDR3, as DNA: TGTGCCAGCAGGACAGGGAGCTCCTATAATTCACCCCTCCACTTT. Translating gives CASRTGSSYNSPLHF. The chain employs TRBV28 and TRBJ1-6; TRBD1 agrees at 7 bases. The V gene end was trimmed by 6 bases and the J gene end by 0 bases; junction bases not matched to a gene: 2. Germline V gene lookup returns CDR1 MDHEN and CDR2 SYDVKM. The CDR3 is 15 amino acids.